This TCR beta chain originates from a study of cytomegalovirus exposure and HLA in healthy donors. Study observations and caveats: Most subjects had HLA-A and HLA-B alleles reportedly predicted accurately by TCR beta sequences. Another analysis was done later, and it associated approximately 17,000 TCR beta sequences with HLA alleles at 0.05 false discovery rate. A cluster of highly shared sequence variants was likely a sequencing artifact.

Per germline, CDR1 SGHVS and CDR2 FNYEAQ. CDR3 length: 16 residues. Trimming cost V 1 base and J 5 bases; bases outside gene matches: 10. 13 Jbeta primers and 60 Vbeta primers were used for the PCR. In the original workflow: Around 80 million unique TCR beta chains, about 10 million of them shared, were counted by a later analysis. TCRdb's copy holds only in-frame clones and misses some; the assay was immunoSEQ multiplex PCR. V, J and clone size were drawn from that table, and D and trimming were deduced from the DNA. The table lists more than 100,000 clones, about 73% of them singletons. This clone was detected only a few times. What it binds is not known.

Sequenced: PBMCs. This receptor was identified in a woman between 40 and 55 years old in good health and CMV-seronegative. The chain employs TRBV7-6 and TRBJ2-5; 7 nucleotides line up with TRBD1. CDR3 protein: CASSLGGGGSGETQYF. The DNA of the CDR3 is TGTGCCAGCAGCTTAGGAGGGGGCGGGTCCGGTGAGACCCAGTACTTC.